This T cell receptor beta chain derives from a study of OX40 agonist ivuxolimab in advanced cancers. Turning to the overall study: Ivuxolimab was a fully human IgG2 agonistic monoclonal antibody targeting the costimulatory receptor OX40 (CD134). Intravenous ivuxolimab was administered to patients every 2 weeks at six dose levels: 0.01, 0.1, 0.3, 1.5, 3 and 10 mg/kg. Patients were allowed to have had prior anti-PD-1, anti-PD-L1 or anti-CTLA-4 therapy, and approximately 40% of the dose-escalation patients had been treated with checkpoint inhibitors. Of the roughly 52 dose-escalation patients, hepatocellular carcinoma was present in 19, melanoma in some 15, renal cell carcinoma in 9 and head and neck cancer in 9. Peripheral TCRbeta sequencing was intended to test whether TCR sequence diversity was altered and clonal T-cell expansion was caused by ivuxolimab. In the dose-escalation cohort, approximately 82% of patients were male, and the mean age was around 65 years with a range of about 20 to 90. Partial responses were achieved by three dose-escalation patients, of whom one had hepatocellular carcinoma and two had cutaneous melanoma. The paper reports the monotherapy dose-escalation portion (N = 52 patients) of the phase I ivuxolimab trial. The paper as a whole reports these results and caveats: Antigen specificity was not determined for the clonally expanded peripheral T cells. In the 0.1-3.0 mg/kg groups, partial responders had among the lowest normalized peripheral clonal expansion, particularly in CD8+ T cells. Low levels of normalized T-cell clonal expansion were also seen in some nonresponding patients. After ivuxolimab, expanded clones were on average more numerous among CD8+ T cells than among CD4+ T cells. At doses of 0.1 to 3.0 mg/kg, clonal expansion of both CD4+ and CD8+ T cells in blood was seen between baseline and week 6.

Genomic DNA was isolated from the sorted cells so that the TCRbeta CDR3 region could be sequenced. TCRbeta CDR3 regions were sequenced using the immunoSEQ Assay. Drawn from immuneACCESS, this table holds only the in-frame rearrangements with V and J called that TCRdb kept. Clones are partly lost; checked studies trace under half to an unresolved V gene and leave the rest unexplained. The sample data list about 78,000 clones, and roughly 84% of these were observed just once. Together, the top ten hold less than 0.25% of the sample. Details on this clone: This clone's antigen is unknown. No much larger clone exists at a distance of one base, and base qualities are not known.

Including the terminal cysteine and phenylalanine, the CDR3 comprises 15 residues. The entry retains the CDR3 DNA only, 45 bases that are in frame from base 1. Clipping removes 5 bases from V and 6 bases from J, with 10 as the unmatched junction base count. CDR1 MNHNY and CDR2 SVGAGI are derived from the germline V gene (reference sequence). Patients with a history of autoimmune disease or receiving systemic immunosuppression were excluded from the trial. In every dose cohort, peripheral blood was drawn for TCR sequencing at baseline, cycle 4 day 1, and cycle 7 day 1. The samples were taken from a phase I, first-in-human, multicenter, open-label dose-escalation trial of ivuxolimab. The trial enrolled adults with locally advanced or metastatic head and neck squamous cell, hepatocellular, melanoma or renal cell carcinoma. Before TCR sequencing, CD4+ T cells and CD8+ T cells from peripheral blood were sorted into separate populations.

The sample here was CD4+ or CD8+ T cells sorted from blood, taken in a trial of the OX40 agonist ivuxolimab. The chain is made from TRBV6-6 and TRBJ1-5; 7 junctional bases match TRBD1. The TCR comes from an adult with an advanced solid tumor such as melanoma, head and neck, liver or kidney cancer. The DNA sequence is given as TGTGCCAGCAGTCCTCGGCGGGGGGACAGTCAGCCCCAGCATTTT. The encoded protein is CASSPRRGDSQPQHF.